These 7 T cell receptor beta chains originate from one sample sequenced in a study of blood T cell repertoires in COVID-19. Profiled with immunoSEQ multiplex PCR; TCRdb holds only in-frame clones, not every one. The sample carries some 230,000 clones, roughly 86% recorded once. Sequencing was carried out using peripheral blood. The receptors here all came from a woman in her fifties or sixties with COVID-19, enrolled during active disease.

The gene calls are TRBV7-9 and TRBJ2-1; 9 bases match TRBD1. Germline CDR1 and CDR2: SEHNR and FQNEAQ (reference sequence). The V and J ends lost 6 bases and 4 bases, in that order; junction bases with no gene match: 10. The CDR3 has 16 residues. In nucleotides, the CDR3 is TGTGCCAGCAGTTGGAGACAGGGGGAAGCATACAATGAGCAGTTCTTC. Translation: CASSWRQGEAYNEQFF. Filled out from reference TRBV7-9 and TRBJ2-1, the complete variable domain reads DTGVSQNPRHKITKRGQNVTFRCDPISEHNRLYWYRQTLGQGPEFLTYFQNEAQLEKSRLLSDRFSAERPKGSFSTLEIQRTEQGDSAMYLCASSWRQGEAYNEQFFGPGTRLTVL.

This chain uses TRBV5-1 with TRBJ2-3, with TRBD1 as a possible D gene (6 bases). The V gene's germline CDR1 is SGHRS and CDR2 YFSETQ. Trimming pared 3 bases from V and 1 base from J, leaving 15 bases between. The length of the CDR3 is 16 residues. The CDR3 sequence is CASSYNPGQRTDTQYF. As DNA, the CDR3 is TGCGCCAGCAGCTATAATCCGGGACAACGCACAGATACGCAGTATTTT.

This clone was observed a few times. The V and J genes are TRBV6-4 and TRBJ1-5; TRBD1 might be the D (6 bases). The CDR3 covers 15 residues. Trimming removed 10 bases from V and 0 bases from J, with 16 bases in between. Germline V gene data show CDR1 as MRHNA and CDR2 as SNTAGT. For the CDR3, the DNA is TGTGCCACCCGACAGGATTCATATAGCAATCAGCCCCAGCATTTT. This gives the protein CATRQDSYSNQPQHF.

The gene calls are TRBV9 and TRBJ2-6; D is possibly TRBD2 (6 bases). Germline V CDR1 and CDR2: SGDLS, YYNGEE. The V end lost 0 bases, the J end lost 4 bases, and 23 bases lay between the germline ends. The CDR3 is 20 amino acids. In DNA, the CDR3 is TGTGCCAGCAGCGTAGAACGGTATACGGACCCGGCGGGGGGGGCCAACGTCCTGACTTTC. Amino acid sequence: CASSVERYTDPAGGANVLTF.

The chain recombines TRBV19 with TRBJ2-7; 7 bases agree with TRBD1. This CDR3 contains 14 residues. V lost 4 bases, J lost 4 bases, and 7 bases stayed unmatched. Germline assignment: CDR1 LNHDA and CDR2 SQIVND (reference sequence). Here the CDR3 reads CASSTRDSLYEQYF. In nucleotides, the CDR3 is TGTGCCAGTAGTACCCGGGACAGCTTATACGAGCAGTACTTC.

This chain links TRBV5-4 with TRBJ1-2, with D perhaps matching TRBD1 (5 bases). CDR1 is SGHNT and CDR2 is YYREEE in the germline V gene (reference sequence). The CDR3 is 13 residues long. V lost 3 bases, J lost 8 bases, and 14 bases lay in between. CDR3 nucleotide sequence: TGTGCCAGCAGCTCGGTGGGGGGATCAGGCTACACCTTC. This codes for CASSSVGGSGYTF.

CDR3 sequence reads: CASSLWPIITPAYTQYF. The CDR3 region has the DNA TGTGCCAGCAGTTTATGGCCCATAATCACACCTGCATATACGCAGTATTTT. The J gene is TRBJ2-3, the V gene TRBV28; no clear D gene. The CDR3 spans 17 residues. Germline lookup yields CDR1 MDHEN and CDR2 SYDVKM. The V end lost 0 bases, the J end lost 7 bases, and 20 bases lay between the germline ends.